Below, 3 T cell receptor beta chains from the same sample are listed, as sequenced in a study of T-cell reconstitution after alpha-beta-depleted transplantation in children. Unique molecular identifiers were incorporated when the TCRbeta library was constructed. In TCRdb, the PCR reads were re-called with MiXCR into one record per CDR3 protein. The sample contains around 240,000 distinct CDR3 sequences, approximately 8.9% of which appear only once. The starting material was PBMCs, mostly from graft donor cells, obtained 180 days after TCRalphabeta/CD19-depleted stem cell transplant. Every receptor here comes from a male patient younger than 18 who had a stem cell transplant for acute lymphoblastic leukemia, so the T cells may come from the graft donor.

This clonotype was detected many times. The gene calls are TRBV20-1 and TRBJ1-5; D gene unclear. The CDR3 is made up of 15 amino acids. Trimming cost V 5 bases and J 6 bases, with 20 bases left between them. Germline lookup yields CDR1 DFQATT and CDR2 SNEGSKA (reference sequence). The CDR3 coding sequence is TGCAGTGCTGGAACCCCTATGGCGGCAATTCAGCCCCAGCATTTT. Translating it yields CSAGTPMAAIQPQHF.

This clonotype showed up many times. CDR3 sequence (DNA): TGTGCCAGCAGCCAAGGGGGAGTAGGGGAGCTGTTTTTT. Translating gives CASSQGGVGELFF. The chain employs TRBV3-1 and TRBJ2-2; weak D call: TRBD2 (5 bases). V was pared by 1 base and J by 8 bases, with 8 bases between. The CDR3 covers 13 residues. Looked up from germline, CDR1 is LGHDT and CDR2 is YNNKEL (reference sequence).

This clonotype has at least ten counts. CDR3 in DNA: TGCGCCAGCAGCCAAGATGGGGGCGCTTCTTCTGAAGCTTTCTTT. Protein product: CASSQDGGASSEAFF. The rearrangement joins TRBV4-1 to TRBJ1-1; D might be TRBD1 (6 bases). The CDR3 contains 15 residues. CDR1 and CDR2 from the germline V gene are MGHRA and YSYEKL. V was trimmed by 0 bases and J by 6 bases, leaving 14 bases between them.